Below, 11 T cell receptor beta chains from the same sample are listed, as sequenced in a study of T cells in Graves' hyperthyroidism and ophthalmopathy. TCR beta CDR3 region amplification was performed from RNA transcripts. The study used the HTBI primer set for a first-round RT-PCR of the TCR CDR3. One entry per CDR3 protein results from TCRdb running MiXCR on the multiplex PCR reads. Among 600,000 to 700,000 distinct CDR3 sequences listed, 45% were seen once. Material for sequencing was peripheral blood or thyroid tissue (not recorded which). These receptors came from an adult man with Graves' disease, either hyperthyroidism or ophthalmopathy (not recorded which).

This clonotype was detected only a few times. The CDR3: CASRSRGGENTEAFF. CDR3 DNA sequence: TGTGCCAGCAGATCCCGGGGAGGGGAGAACACTGAAGCTTTCTTT. The chain uses TRBV12-3 or TRBV12-4 and TRBJ1-1, with D possibly matching TRBD1 (5 bases). V gave up 6 bases and J gave up 1 base, with 15 bases separating them. The CDR3 spans 15 residues.

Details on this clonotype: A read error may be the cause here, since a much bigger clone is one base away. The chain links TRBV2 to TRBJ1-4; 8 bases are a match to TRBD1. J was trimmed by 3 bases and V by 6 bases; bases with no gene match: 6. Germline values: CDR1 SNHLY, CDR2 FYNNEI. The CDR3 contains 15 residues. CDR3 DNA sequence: TGTGCCAGCAGGGCAGGGGGCGCAGCTAATGAAAAACTGTTTTTT. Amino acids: CASRAGGAANEKLFF.

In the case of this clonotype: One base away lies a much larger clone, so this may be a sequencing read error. In DNA, the CDR3 is TGTGCCAGCAGTTTAGAACAGAGAAATTCACACCTCCACTTT. Translated: CASSLEQRNSHLHF. This sequence joins TRBV12-3 or TRBV12-4 and TRBJ1-6; D gene ambiguous. This CDR3 has 14 residues.

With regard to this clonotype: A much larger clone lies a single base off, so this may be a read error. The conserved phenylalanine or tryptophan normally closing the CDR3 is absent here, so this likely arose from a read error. CDR3 in DNA: TGTGCCAGCAGGACAGAAGAGACCCAGTACTCC. Encoded protein: CASRTEETQYS. The gene calls are TRBV15 and TRBJ2-5, with TRBD1 as a possible D gene (6 bases). The V gene lost 10 bases and the J gene lost 3 bases, with 9 bases spanning the gap. The V gene's germline CDR1 is LNHNV and CDR2 YYDKDF (reference sequence). This CDR3 is 11 amino acids long.

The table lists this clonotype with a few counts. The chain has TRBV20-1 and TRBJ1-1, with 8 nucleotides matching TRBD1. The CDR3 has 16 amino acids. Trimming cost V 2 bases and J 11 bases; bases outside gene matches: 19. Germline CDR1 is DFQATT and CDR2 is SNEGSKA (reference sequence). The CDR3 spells CSARMAGGSSGLGAFF. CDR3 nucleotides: TGCAGTGCTAGAATGGCAGGGGGCTCGAGCGGGTTAGGGGCTTTCTTT.

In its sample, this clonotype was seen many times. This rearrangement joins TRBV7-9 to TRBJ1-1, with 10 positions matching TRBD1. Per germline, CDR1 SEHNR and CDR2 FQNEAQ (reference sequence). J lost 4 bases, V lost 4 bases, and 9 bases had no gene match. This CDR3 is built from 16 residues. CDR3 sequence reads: CASSSTLGTGATEAFF. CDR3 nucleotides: TGTGCCAGCAGCTCGACCCTTGGGACAGGGGCCACTGAAGCTTTCTTT.

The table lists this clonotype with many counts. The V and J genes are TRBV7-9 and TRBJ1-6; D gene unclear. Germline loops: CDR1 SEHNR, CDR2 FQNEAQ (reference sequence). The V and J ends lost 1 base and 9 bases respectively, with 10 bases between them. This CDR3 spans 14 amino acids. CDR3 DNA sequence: TGTGCCAGCAGCTTAGGAGATAAGAGTTCACCCCTCCACTTT. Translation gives CASSLGDKSSPLHF.

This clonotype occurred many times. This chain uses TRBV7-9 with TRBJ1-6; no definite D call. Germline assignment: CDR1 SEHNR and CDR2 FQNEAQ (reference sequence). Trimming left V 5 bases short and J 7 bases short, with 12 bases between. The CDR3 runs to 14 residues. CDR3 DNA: TGTGCCAGCAGCACCACGATGGGGAATTCACCCCTCCACTTT. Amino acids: CASSTTMGNSPLHF.

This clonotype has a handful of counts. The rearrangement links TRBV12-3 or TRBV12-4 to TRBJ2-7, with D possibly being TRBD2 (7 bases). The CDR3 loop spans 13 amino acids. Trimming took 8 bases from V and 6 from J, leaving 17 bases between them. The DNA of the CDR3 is TGTGCCAGCTCACCCCCGGGGGGCTTCGAGCAGTACTTC. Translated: CASSPPGGFEQYF.

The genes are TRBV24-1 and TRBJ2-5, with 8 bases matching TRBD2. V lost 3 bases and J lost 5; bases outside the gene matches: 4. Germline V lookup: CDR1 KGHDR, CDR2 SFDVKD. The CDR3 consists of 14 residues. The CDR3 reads CATSDSGRGETQYF. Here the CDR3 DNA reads TGTGCCACCAGTGATAGCGGGAGAGGGGAGACCCAGTACTTC.

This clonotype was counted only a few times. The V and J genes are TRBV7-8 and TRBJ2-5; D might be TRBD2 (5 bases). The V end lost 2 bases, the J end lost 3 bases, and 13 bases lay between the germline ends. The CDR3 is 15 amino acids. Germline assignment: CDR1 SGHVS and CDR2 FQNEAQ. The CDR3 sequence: CASSLIASIKETQYF. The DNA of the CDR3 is TGTGCCAGCAGCTTAATTGCTAGCATTAAAGAGACCCAGTACTTC.